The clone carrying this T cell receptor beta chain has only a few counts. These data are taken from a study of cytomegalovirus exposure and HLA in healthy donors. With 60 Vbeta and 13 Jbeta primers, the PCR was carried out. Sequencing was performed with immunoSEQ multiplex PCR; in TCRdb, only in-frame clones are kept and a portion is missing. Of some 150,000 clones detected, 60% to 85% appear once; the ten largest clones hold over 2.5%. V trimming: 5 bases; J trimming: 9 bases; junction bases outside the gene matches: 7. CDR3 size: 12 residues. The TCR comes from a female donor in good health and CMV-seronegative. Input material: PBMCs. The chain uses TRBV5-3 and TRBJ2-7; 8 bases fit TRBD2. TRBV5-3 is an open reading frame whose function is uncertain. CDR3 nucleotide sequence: TGTGCCAGAAGATTAGGACTAGCCGGGCAGTACTTC. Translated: CARRLGLAGQYF.